Below, one T cell receptor (beta chain) is given with its context. The target of this receptor is not known. No much larger clone exists at a distance of one base, and base qualities are not known. The data belong to a study of T cell changes during pregnancy in multiple sclerosis (dated by TCRdb to the late 2010s). Describing the broader study: The study examined how the T cell repertoire changed over the course of pregnancy in women with multiple sclerosis.

Receptors were amplified or captured by the immunoSEQ multiplex PCR assay. TCRdb's version of the immuneACCESS table is confined to in-frame rearrangements and falls short of the full clone set. An unresolved V gene accounts for under half of the shortfall where checked; the remainder is of unknown origin. The sample table records over 90,000 clones; under 95% of these occur just once. The biggest ten clones account for approximately 0.97% of the sample. The germline V gene supplies CDR1 MDHEN and CDR2 SYDVKM. From the cysteine up to the phenylalanine, the CDR3 has a length of 13 residues. Only the CDR3 part of the read is kept: 39 bases, read in frame from the first base. V sheds 3 bases and J sheds 4 bases, leaving 9 bases between their ends.

This receptor was obtained from a female donor with multiple sclerosis, enrolled in a pregnancy study. The sequenced sample was peripheral blood, obtained before pregnancy. The receptor chain draws on TRBV28 and TRBJ1-1; no D gene can be assigned with confidence. CDR3 region: CASSFPVPTEAFF. The bases read TGTGCCAGCAGTTTTCCGGTCCCCACTGAAGCTTTCTTT. With all but the CDR3 taken from the reference TRBV28 and TRBJ1-1 genes, the full variable domain is: DVKVTQSSRYLVKRTGEKVFLECVQDMDHENMFWYRQDPGLGLRLIYFSYDVKMKEKGDIPEGYSVSREKKERFSLILESASTNQTSMYLCASSFPVPTEAFFGQGTRLTVV.